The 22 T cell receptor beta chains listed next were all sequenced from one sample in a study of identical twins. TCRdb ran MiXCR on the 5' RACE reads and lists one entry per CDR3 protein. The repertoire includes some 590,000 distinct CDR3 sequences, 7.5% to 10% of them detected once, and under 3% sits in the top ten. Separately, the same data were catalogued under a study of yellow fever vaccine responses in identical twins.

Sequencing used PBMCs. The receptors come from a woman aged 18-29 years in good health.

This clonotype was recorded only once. Written as DNA, the CDR3 is TGTGCCGGCCATAGCTGGGGGCCGGCAGATACGCAGTATTTT. Its translation is CAGHSWGPADTQYF. The V and J genes are TRBV7-2 and TRBJ2-3; a possible D gene is TRBD1 (6 bases). Trimming removed 11 bases at V and 4 bases at J, with 19 bases between. Looked up from germline, CDR1 is SGHTA and CDR2 is FQGNSA. This CDR3 spans 14 amino acids.

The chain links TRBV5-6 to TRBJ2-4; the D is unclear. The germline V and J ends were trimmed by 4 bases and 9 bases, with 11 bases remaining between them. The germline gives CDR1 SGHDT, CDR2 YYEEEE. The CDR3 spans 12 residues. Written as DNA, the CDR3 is TGTGCCAGCAGCCTTGGACGGGCCATTCAGTACTTC. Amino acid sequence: CASSLGRAIQYF.

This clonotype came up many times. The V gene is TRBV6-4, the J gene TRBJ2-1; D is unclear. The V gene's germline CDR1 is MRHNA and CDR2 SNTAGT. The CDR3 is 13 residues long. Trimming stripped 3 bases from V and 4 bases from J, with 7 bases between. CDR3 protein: CASSEAGYNEQFF. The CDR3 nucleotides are TGTGCCAGCAGTGAAGCCGGATACAATGAGCAGTTCTTC.

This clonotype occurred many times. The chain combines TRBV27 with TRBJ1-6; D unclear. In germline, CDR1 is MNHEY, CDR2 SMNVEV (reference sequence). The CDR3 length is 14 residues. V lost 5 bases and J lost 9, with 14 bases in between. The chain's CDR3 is CASSPDKVGSPLHF. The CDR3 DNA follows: TGTGCCAGCAGTCCTGACAAAGTCGGTTCACCCCTCCACTTT.

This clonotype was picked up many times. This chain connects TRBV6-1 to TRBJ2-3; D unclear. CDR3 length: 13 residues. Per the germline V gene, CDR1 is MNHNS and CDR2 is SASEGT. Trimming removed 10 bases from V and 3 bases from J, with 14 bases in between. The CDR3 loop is CANPDALTDTQYF. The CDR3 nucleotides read TGTGCCAACCCTGATGCTCTGACAGATACGCAGTATTTT.

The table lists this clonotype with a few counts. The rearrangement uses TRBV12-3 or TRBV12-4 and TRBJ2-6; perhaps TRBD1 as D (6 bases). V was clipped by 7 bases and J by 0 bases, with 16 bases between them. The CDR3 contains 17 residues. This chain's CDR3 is CASIADSLLSGANVLTF. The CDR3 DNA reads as TGTGCCAGCATCGCGGACAGTCTGCTCTCTGGGGCCAACGTCCTGACTTTC.

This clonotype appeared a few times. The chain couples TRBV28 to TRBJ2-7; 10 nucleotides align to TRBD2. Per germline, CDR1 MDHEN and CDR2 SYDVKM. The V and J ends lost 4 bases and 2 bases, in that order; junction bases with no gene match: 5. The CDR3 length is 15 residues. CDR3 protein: CASSSSLAGAYEQYF. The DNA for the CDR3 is TGTGCCAGCAGTTCCAGCCTAGCGGGAGCCTACGAGCAGTACTTC.

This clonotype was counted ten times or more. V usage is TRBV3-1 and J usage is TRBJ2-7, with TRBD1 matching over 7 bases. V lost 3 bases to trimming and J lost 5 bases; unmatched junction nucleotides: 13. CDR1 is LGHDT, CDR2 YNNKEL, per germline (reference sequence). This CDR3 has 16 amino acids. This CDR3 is CASSHRRDRMTNEQYF. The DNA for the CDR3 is TGTGCCAGCAGCCATCGTCGGGACAGAATGACGAACGAGCAGTACTTC.

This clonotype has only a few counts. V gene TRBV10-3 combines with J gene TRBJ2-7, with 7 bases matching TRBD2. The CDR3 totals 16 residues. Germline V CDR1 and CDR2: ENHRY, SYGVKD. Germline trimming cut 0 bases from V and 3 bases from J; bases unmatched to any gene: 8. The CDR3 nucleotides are TGTGCCATCAGTGAGTCGAGCGGGACGCAATTCTACGAGCAGTACTTC. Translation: CAISESSGTQFYEQYF.

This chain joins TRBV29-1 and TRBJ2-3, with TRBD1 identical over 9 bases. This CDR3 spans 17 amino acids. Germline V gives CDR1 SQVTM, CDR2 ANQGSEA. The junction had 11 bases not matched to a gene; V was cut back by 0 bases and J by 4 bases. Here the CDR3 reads CSVEDTWDREEADTQYF. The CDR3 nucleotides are TGCAGCGTTGAAGACACTTGGGACAGGGAGGAGGCAGATACGCAGTATTTT.

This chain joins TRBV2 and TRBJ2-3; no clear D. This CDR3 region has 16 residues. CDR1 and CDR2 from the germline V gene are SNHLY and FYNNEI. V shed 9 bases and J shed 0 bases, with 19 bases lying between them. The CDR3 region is CARMRRTAASTDTQYF. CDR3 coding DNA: TGTGCCAGAATGCGTCGGACCGCGGCTAGCACAGATACGCAGTATTTT. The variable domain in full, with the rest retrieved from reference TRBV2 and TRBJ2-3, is EPEVTQTPSHQVTQMGQEVILRCVPISNHLYFYWYRQILGQKVEFLVSFYNNEISEKSEIFDDQFSVERPDGSNFTLKIRSTKLEDSAMYFCARMRRTAASTDTQYFGPGTRLTVL.

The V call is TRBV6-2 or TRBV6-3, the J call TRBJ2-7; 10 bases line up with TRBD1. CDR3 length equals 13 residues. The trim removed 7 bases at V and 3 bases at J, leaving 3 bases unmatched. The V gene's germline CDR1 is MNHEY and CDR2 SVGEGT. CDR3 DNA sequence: TGTGCCAGCAACGGGACAGGGGACTACGAGCAGTACTTC. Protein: CASNGTGDYEQYF.

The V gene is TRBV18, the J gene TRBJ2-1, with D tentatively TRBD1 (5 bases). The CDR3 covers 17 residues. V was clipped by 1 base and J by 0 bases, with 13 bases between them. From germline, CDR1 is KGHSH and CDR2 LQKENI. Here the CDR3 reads CASSPRGPRVSYNEQFF. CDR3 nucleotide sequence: TGTGCCAGCTCACCACGAGGTCCCAGGGTCTCCTACAATGAGCAGTTCTTC.

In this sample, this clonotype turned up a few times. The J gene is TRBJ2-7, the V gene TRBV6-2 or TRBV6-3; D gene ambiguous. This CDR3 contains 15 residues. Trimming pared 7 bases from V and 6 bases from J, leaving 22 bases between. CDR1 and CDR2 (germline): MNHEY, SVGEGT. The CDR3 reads CASTPGGSIQFEQYF. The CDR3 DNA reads TGTGCCAGCACCCCGGGCGGCTCCATACAGTTCGAGCAGTACTTC.

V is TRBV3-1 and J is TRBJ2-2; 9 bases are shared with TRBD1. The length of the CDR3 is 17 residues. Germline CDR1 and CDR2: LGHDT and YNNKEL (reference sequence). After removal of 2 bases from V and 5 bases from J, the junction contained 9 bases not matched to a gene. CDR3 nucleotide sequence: TGTGCCAGCAGCCAAACCTTTCCGGACAGGGGTACCGGGGAGCTGTTTTTT. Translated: CASSQTFPDRGTGELFF.

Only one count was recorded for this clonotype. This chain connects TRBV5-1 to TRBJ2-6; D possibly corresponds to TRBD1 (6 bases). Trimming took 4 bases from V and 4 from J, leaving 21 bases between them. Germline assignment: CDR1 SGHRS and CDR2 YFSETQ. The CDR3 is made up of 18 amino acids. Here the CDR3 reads CASSENSLQGAGANVLTF. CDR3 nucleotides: TGCGCCAGCAGCGAGAATTCCTTACAGGGCGCCGGGGCCAACGTCCTGACTTTC.

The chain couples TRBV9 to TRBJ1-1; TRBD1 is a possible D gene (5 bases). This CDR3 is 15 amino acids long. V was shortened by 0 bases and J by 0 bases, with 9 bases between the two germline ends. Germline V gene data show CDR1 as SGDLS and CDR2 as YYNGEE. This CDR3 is CASSVASGMNTEAFF. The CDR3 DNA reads TGTGCCAGCAGCGTAGCTTCAGGGATGAACACTGAAGCTTTCTTT.

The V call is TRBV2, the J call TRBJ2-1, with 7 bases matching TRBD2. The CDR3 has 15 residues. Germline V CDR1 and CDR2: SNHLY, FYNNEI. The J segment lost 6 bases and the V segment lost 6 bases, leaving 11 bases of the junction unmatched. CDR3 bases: TGTGCCAGCAGGTCTTCGGGACTAAGGGGCAATGAGCAGTTCTTC. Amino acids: CASRSSGLRGNEQFF.

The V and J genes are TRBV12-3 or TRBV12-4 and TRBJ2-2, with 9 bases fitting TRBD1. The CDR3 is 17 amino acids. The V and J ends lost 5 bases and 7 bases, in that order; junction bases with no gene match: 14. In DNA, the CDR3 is TGTGCCAGCAGTCGCCTGGGACAGGGCAACTTTGACGGGGAGCTGTTTTTT. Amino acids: CASSRLGQGNFDGELFF.

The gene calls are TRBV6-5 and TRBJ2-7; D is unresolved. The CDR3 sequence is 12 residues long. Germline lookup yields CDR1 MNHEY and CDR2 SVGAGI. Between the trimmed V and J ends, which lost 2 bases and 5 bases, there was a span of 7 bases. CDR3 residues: CASSYPFDEQYF. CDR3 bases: TGTGCCAGCAGTTACCCCTTTGACGAGCAGTACTTC.

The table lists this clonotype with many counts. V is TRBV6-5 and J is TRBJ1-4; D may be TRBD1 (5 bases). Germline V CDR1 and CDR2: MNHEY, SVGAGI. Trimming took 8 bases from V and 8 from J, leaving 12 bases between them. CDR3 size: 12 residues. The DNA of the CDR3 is TGTGCCAGCCTCGGACCAGGGGAAAAACTGTTTTTT. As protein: CASLGPGEKLFF.

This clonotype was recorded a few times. For the CDR3, the DNA is TGTGCCAGCAGCCTACAAGTTGGACTAGCGGGGGTCTCCTACGAGCAGTACTTC. It specifies CASSLQVGLAGVSYEQYF. This chain joins TRBV11-2 and TRBJ2-7; TRBD2 matches 13 bases. Germline V gives CDR1 SGHAT, CDR2 FQNNGV. After removal of 5 bases from V and 0 bases from J, the junction contained 10 bases not matched to a gene. This CDR3 region has 18 residues.